The 29 T cell receptor beta chains given below trace back to one sample, sequenced in a study of CD4+ T cells in melanoma. Sequencing was performed with immunoSEQ multiplex PCR; in TCRdb, only in-frame clones are kept and a portion is missing. The data hold more than 8,000 clones, with less than 85% observed a single time. Sequencing input: cells from a culture (not recorded whether cultured in vitro). Receptors were obtained from a human donor with melanoma.

The V call is TRBV7-2, the J call TRBJ2-3, with 10 bases fitting TRBD2. This CDR3 has 17 residues. The J segment lost 0 bases and the V segment lost 3 bases, leaving 6 bases of the junction unmatched. Germline-derived CDR1 and CDR2 are SGHTA and FQGNSA. CDR3 in DNA: TGTGCCAGCAGCTTCGTGCGACTAGCGGGTAGCACAGATACGCAGTATTTT. Translation gives CASSFVRLAGSTDTQYF.

The V and J genes are TRBV5-1 and TRBJ1-1; D uncertain. Per the germline V gene, CDR1 is SGHRS and CDR2 is YFSETQ. This CDR3 is 13 amino acids long. V was clipped by 6 bases and J by 6 bases, with 15 bases between them. Here the CDR3 DNA reads TGCGCCAGCACCTCAACGACCGCGCCTGAAGCTTTCTTT. This translates into CASTSTTAPEAFF.

This chain links TRBV7-7 with TRBJ2-3; no clear D gene. Germline V gene lookup returns CDR1 SSHAT and CDR2 FNYEAQ (reference sequence). The CDR3 is 13 amino acids. The V end lost 4 bases, the J end lost 5 bases, and 10 bases lay between the germline ends. The CDR3 bases are TGTGCCAGCAGCTCCGCTGCCGGAGATACGCAGTATTTT. Its protein is CASSSAAGDTQYF.

In the case of this clone: The junction departs from the called germline gene at one end, perhaps through a read error. The V call is TRBV3-1 (or the pseudogene TRBV3-2), the J call TRBJ2-5; unclear D gene. The CDR3 loop spans 14 amino acids. Germline lookup yields CDR1 LGHDT and CDR2 YNNKEL (reference sequence). The CDR3 loop is CASSRPMEQGTQYF. The CDR3 DNA reads TGTGCCAGCAGCCGGCCCATGGAGCAAGGGACCCAGTACTTC.

The V gene is TRBV7-2, the J gene TRBJ2-3; 9 bases fit TRBD1. Germline loops: CDR1 SGHTA, CDR2 FQGNSA. CDR3 length: 12 amino acids. V lost 2 bases to trimming and J lost 14 bases; unmatched junction nucleotides: 5. The CDR3 coding sequence is TGTGCCAGCAGCTTATCGTGGGGACAGGGGTATTTT. Its translation: CASSLSWGQGYF.

This chain connects TRBV2 to TRBJ1-6; TRBD1 is a possible D gene (6 bases). This CDR3 is built from 13 residues. Per the germline V gene, CDR1 is SNHLY and CDR2 is FYNNEI. V gave up 5 bases and J gave up 7 bases, with 9 bases separating them. This chain's CDR3 is CASSYRANSPLHF. The CDR3 DNA reads as TGTGCCAGCAGTTACAGGGCGAATTCACCCCTCCACTTT.

The chain's CDR3 is CASSVRGTGDEKLFF. CDR3 coding DNA: TGTGCCAGTAGTGTTCGGGGGACAGGGGATGAAAAACTGTTTTTT. The V gene is TRBV19, the J gene TRBJ1-4; 10 bases are a match to TRBD1. CDR3 size: 15 residues. CDR1 and CDR2 (germline): LNHDA, SQIVND (reference sequence). The J segment lost 6 bases and the V segment lost 5 bases, leaving 6 bases of the junction unmatched. The full variable domain, in which reference TRBV19 and TRBJ1-4 provide the parts outside the CDR3, is DGGITQSPKYLFRKEGQNVTLSCEQNLNHDAMYWYRQDPGQGLRLIYYSQIVNDFQKGDIAEGYSVSREKKESFPLTVTSAQKNPTAFYLCASSVRGTGDEKLFFGSGTQLSVL.

This chain connects TRBV12-3 or TRBV12-4 to TRBJ1-2; the match to TRBD1 covers 7 bases. The V gene end was trimmed by 6 bases and the J gene end by 3 bases; junction bases not matched to a gene: 4. The CDR3 contains 13 residues. The CDR3 coding sequence is TGTGCCAGCAGGGGGACAGACTACTATGGCTACACCTTC. Translated: CASRGTDYYGYTF.

This clone was seen once. The chain employs TRBV30 and TRBJ2-5; D is perhaps TRBD1 or TRBD2 (5 bases each). This CDR3 has 16 residues. Looked up from germline, CDR1 is GTSNPN and CDR2 is SVGIG (reference sequence). V was trimmed by 0 bases and J by 3 bases, leaving 17 bases between them. CDR3 DNA sequence: TGTGCCTGGAGTGTAAAGAGTTGGGGGAACGAAGAGACCCAGTACTTC. This encodes CAWSVKSWGNEETQYF.

This sequence joins TRBV5-1 and TRBJ1-2; TRBD1 is a possible D gene (6 bases). The CDR3 contains 13 residues. V gave up 5 bases and J gave up 5 bases, with 13 bases separating them. Germline assignment: CDR1 SGHRS and CDR2 YFSETQ. CDR3 in amino acids: CASRTDRIYGYTF. In nucleotides, the CDR3 is TGCGCCAGCAGGACGGACAGAATATATGGCTACACCTTC.

The chain combines TRBV9 with TRBJ2-5; possibly TRBD2 for D (6 bases). This CDR3 has 16 residues. From germline, CDR1 is SGDLS and CDR2 YYNGEE. Trimming took off 5 bases at V and 2 bases at J, with 19 bases between the two ends. The CDR3 nucleotides read TGTGCCAGCAGTTGGGATGCGGGGTCGGATCAAGAGACCCAGTACTTC. Translation: CASSWDAGSDQETQYF. The whole variable domain, filled in from reference TRBV9 and TRBJ2-5, reads DSGVTQTPKHLITATGQRVTLRCSPRSGDLSVYWYQQSLDQGLQFLIQYYNGEERAKGNILERFSAQQFPDLHSELNLSSLELGDSALYFCASSWDAGSDQETQYFGPGTRLLVL.

The chain uses TRBV5-4 and TRBJ2-2; D is possibly TRBD2 (6 bases). Germline values: CDR1 SGHNT, CDR2 YYREEE (reference sequence). The CDR3 has 16 amino acids. V lost 4 bases, J lost 4 bases, and 17 bases lay in between. The CDR3 DNA follows: TGTGCCAGCAGCACACCGGGACTGACGGTCACCGGGGAGCTGTTTTTT. This encodes CASSTPGLTVTGELFF.

The chain joins TRBV5-6 to TRBJ1-2; D is unresolved. Germline assignment: CDR1 SGHDT and CDR2 YYEEEE. V dropped 5 bases and J dropped 4 bases, with 9 bases sitting between them. This CDR3 comprises 12 residues. The CDR3 DNA reads TGTGCCAGCAGTGTCCCATCCTATGGCTACACCTTC. It codes for CASSVPSYGYTF.

The rearrangement uses TRBV30 and TRBJ1-2, with D unclear. Trimming pared 5 bases from V and 2 bases from J, leaving 12 bases between. The CDR3 sequence is 13 residues long. Germline-derived CDR1 and CDR2 are GTSNPN and SVGIG (reference sequence). CDR3 in amino acids: CAWSKGRNYGYTF. DNA for the CDR3: TGTGCCTGGTCCAAGGGCCGAAACTATGGCTACACCTTC.

The chain couples TRBV20-1 to TRBJ1-1; D remains ambiguous. The CDR3 totals 12 residues. Per germline, CDR1 DFQATT and CDR2 SNEGSKA (reference sequence). V was clipped by 3 bases and J by 1 base, with 6 bases between them. CDR3: CSASLANTEAFF. The CDR3 DNA sequence: TGCAGTGCTAGTTTGGCGAACACTGAAGCTTTCTTT.

The chain couples TRBV4-1 to TRBJ1-3; unclear D gene. The CDR3 is 15 residues long. CDR1 MGHRA and CDR2 YSYEKL come from the germline V gene. Trimming shortened V by 4 bases and J by 0 bases, and 10 bases separated the two germline ends. CDR3 nucleotides: TGCGCCAGCAGCCCATGGACTGGCTCTGGAAACACCATATATTTT. This sequence encodes CASSPWTGSGNTIYF.

The genes are TRBV30 and TRBJ2-3, with 9 bases lining up with TRBD2. The CDR3 sequence is 13 residues long. From germline, CDR1 is GTSNPN and CDR2 SVGIG (reference sequence). V dropped 3 bases and J dropped 13; count of bases not matched to a gene: 11. The CDR3 region has the DNA TGTGCCTGGAGAACCATCTCCGCGGGGGGGGAGTATTTT. This translates into CAWRTISAGGEYF.

This clone has just one count. The chain is built from TRBV18 and TRBJ2-1; TRBD1 might be the D (5 bases). Per germline, CDR1 KGHSH and CDR2 LQKENI. The CDR3 covers 15 residues. Trimming took off 3 bases at V and 9 bases at J, with 18 bases between the two ends. The CDR3 DNA is TGTGCCAGCTCACCGTACCAGGGTTACGACGGTGAGCAGTTCTTC. It encodes CASSPYQGYDGEQFF. Complete variable domain (other parts from reference TRBV18 and TRBJ2-1): NAGVMQNPRHLVRRRGQEARLRCSPMKGHSHVYWYRQLPEEGLKFMVYLQKENIIDESGMPKERFSAEFPKEGPSILRIQQVVRGDSAAYFCASSPYQGYDGEQFFGPGTRLTVL.

The chain combines TRBV6-5 with TRBJ2-3, with D perhaps being TRBD1 or TRBD2 (6 bases each). The CDR3 has 15 residues. The V end was cut by 2 bases, the J end by 2 bases, with 11 bases between. Germline V gene lookup returns CDR1 MNHEY and CDR2 SVGAGI. The CDR3 sequence: CASSYGGPNTDTQYF. The CDR3 nucleotides read TGTGCCAGCAGTTACGGGGGGCCGAACACAGATACGCAGTATTTT.

The chain combines TRBV6-5 with TRBJ1-5, with 9 bases identical to TRBD1. This CDR3 region has 15 residues. The V gene's germline CDR1 is MNHEY and CDR2 SVGAGI. Trimming took 6 bases from V and 3 from J; bases not matched to a gene: 6. The CDR3 nucleotides are TGTGCCAGCAGAGACGGGACAGGGAACAATCAGCCCCAGCATTTT. The encoded protein is CASRDGTGNNQPQHF.

V gene TRBV2 combines with J gene TRBJ2-7; D is unclear. The V and J ends lost 8 bases and 2 bases respectively, with 13 bases between them. The CDR3 spans 13 residues. Germline values: CDR1 SNHLY, CDR2 FYNNEI. The CDR3 DNA follows: TGTGCCAGCGTCACCCCGCTGACCTACGAGCAGTACTTC. This sequence encodes CASVTPLTYEQYF.

The CDR3 DNA reads TGTGCCAGCAGTGATGAACAGAGGACGGTACGGGGCAATGAGCAGTTCTTC. As protein: CASSDEQRTVRGNEQFF. The chain carries TRBV6-2 or TRBV6-3 and TRBJ2-1, with D maybe TRBD2 (5 bases). Germline V gives CDR1 MNHEY, CDR2 SVGEGT. CDR3 length: 17 amino acids. Trimming took off 5 bases at V and 6 bases at J, with 23 bases between the two ends.

CDR3 amino acids: CASSLASNLGEQYF. The CDR3 DNA is TGTGCCAGCAGCTTAGCGAGCAACCTTGGCGAGCAGTACTTC. The gene calls are TRBV11-2 and TRBJ2-7; D unclear. Germline CDR1 SGHAT, CDR2 FQNNGV. The CDR3 consists of 14 residues. V was trimmed by 1 base and J by 6 bases, leaving 13 bases between them. Filled out from reference TRBV11-2 and TRBJ2-7, the complete variable domain reads EAGVAQSPRYKIIEKRQSVAFWCNPISGHATLYWYQQILGQGPKLLIQFQNNGVVDDSQLPKDRFSAERLKGVDSTLKIQPAKLEDSAVYLCASSLASNLGEQYFGPGTRLTVT.

The CDR3 here is CASSQRSTGTYEKLFF. The CDR3 DNA reads as TGTGCCAGCAGCCAAAGGTCGACAGGGACTTATGAAAAACTGTTTTTT. V and J are TRBV3-1 (or the pseudogene TRBV3-2) and TRBJ1-4; 7 bases are shared with TRBD1. CDR1 and CDR2 (germline): LGHDT, YNNKEL (reference sequence). V lost 2 bases, J lost 6 bases, and 9 bases stayed unmatched. This CDR3 has 16 residues.

V gene TRBV18 combines with J gene TRBJ1-6; 8 nucleotides match TRBD1. CDR3 length equals 15 residues. Germline V gene lookup returns CDR1 KGHSH and CDR2 LQKENI. With 2 bases clipped from V and 8 bases from J, the junction kept 5 bases outside the gene matches. The CDR3 nucleotides are TGTGCCAGCTCACCATCCAGGGGGCGGGATTCACCCCTCCACTTT. The encoded protein is CASSPSRGRDSPLHF.

This clone was counted a few times. The chain couples TRBV4-1 to TRBJ1-5; D is unclear. This CDR3 spans 17 amino acids. Looked up from germline, CDR1 is MGHRA and CDR2 is YSYEKL. The V end lost 0 bases, the J end lost 0 bases, and 12 bases lay between the germline ends. The CDR3 sequence: CASSQDGSRRSNQPQHF. For the CDR3, the DNA is TGCGCCAGCAGCCAAGATGGAAGCAGGCGTAGCAATCAGCCCCAGCATTTT.

This chain links TRBV6-5 with TRBJ1-1; 8 nucleotides agree with TRBD1. This CDR3 has 13 amino acids. Trimming at V came to 11 bases and at J to 5 bases, leaving 10 bases not matched to a gene. Germline V gene data show CDR1 as MNHEY and CDR2 as SVGAGI. CDR3 protein: CAGQDRARTEAFF. In DNA, the CDR3 is TGTGCCGGACAGGACAGGGCGCGGACTGAAGCTTTCTTT.

This chain links TRBV11-3 with TRBJ2-3; 7 bases map to TRBD1. Looked up from germline, CDR1 is SGHNT and CDR2 is YENEEA. J lost 6 bases, V lost 4 bases, and 22 bases had no gene match. The CDR3 sequence is 19 residues long. DNA of the CDR3: TGTGCCAGCAGCTCGGGCCTTTCGACGACAGGGAAGTTTTCCGATACGCAGTATTTT. This sequence encodes CASSSGLSTTGKFSDTQYF. Filled out from reference TRBV11-3 and TRBJ2-3, the complete variable domain reads EAGVVQSPRYKIIEKKQPVAFWCNPISGHNTLYWYLQNLGQGPELLIRYENEEAVDDSQLPKDRFSAERLKGVDSTLKIQPAELGDSAVYLCASSSGLSTTGKFSDTQYFGPGTRLTVL.

The chain combines TRBV4-1 with TRBJ1-5; maybe TRBD1 (5 bases). Germline V gene lookup returns CDR1 MGHRA and CDR2 YSYEKL. The CDR3 has 13 amino acids. The V gene lost 1 base and the J gene lost 7 bases, with 8 bases spanning the gap. This CDR3 reads CASSQAGKQPQHF. CDR3 DNA sequence: TGCGCCAGCAGCCAAGCAGGGAAGCAGCCCCAGCATTTT.